This TCR beta chain emerged from a study of shared clonotypes between healthy human individuals. Overall study: A couple of female and a few male donors aged 18 to 49 were enrolled.

PCR replicates from unsorted PBMC used around 320 ng DNA, and this amount was tens of thousands of T cell genomes. Clones were sequenced by immunoSEQ multiplex PCR, and TCRdb holds only the in-frame ones, with some missing. This table holds 450,000 to 500,000 clones, approximately 79% found once. Study conclusions and caveats: Expectations were that clonotype sharing among donors would be affected by sequencing depth.

Germline V gene sequence: CDR1 LGHNA, CDR2 YNFKEQ. The CDR3 loop spans 14 amino acids. V lost 0 bases and J lost 6; bases outside the gene matches: 4. This clone was recorded a few times. Its antigen is as yet unknown. This clonotype was sampled from a woman in her forties in good health. Some clones in this sample may be carry-over from other donors' samples. This chain connects TRBV4-2 to TRBJ1-1; 7 nucleotides align to TRBD1. Sequenced material: PBMCs. The CDR3 DNA is TGTGCCAGCAGCCAAGATCCCGGGACAGCTGAAGCTTTCTTT. It codes for CASSQDPGTAEAFF.